These T cell receptor beta chains were read from a single sample in a study of T-cell reconstitution after alpha-beta-depleted transplantation in children. TCRdb processed the PCR reads anew with MiXCR; each CDR3 protein has one entry. The data hold 500,000 or so distinct CDR3 sequences, with 10% to 12% observed a single time. This sample comprised PBMCs, mostly from graft donor cells, obtained 180 days after TCRalphabeta/CD19-depleted stem cell transplant. The receptors were gathered from a female patient aged 2-9 years who had a stem cell transplant for aplastic anemia, so the T cells may come from the graft donor. The CDR3 runs from the conserved cysteine through the conserved F or W. A D gene is named only where the DNA matches it firmly. Size is omitted from some rows. Given values are once, few, many or a class for expanded clones.

j_gene: TRBJ2-1
abundance: few
d_gene: NA
v_gene: TRBV4-3
CDR3aa: CASSQSKSRYNEQFF
CDR3nt: TGCGCCAGCAGCCAATCGAAAAGTAGATACAATGAGCAGTTCTTC

j_gene: TRBJ2-5
abundance: NA
d_gene: TRBD2
v_gene: TRBV7-2
CDR3aa: CASSSSGLAGSLVTQYF
CDR3nt: TGTGCCAGCAGCTCCTCCGGACTAGCGGGATCTCTTGTGACCCAGTACTTC

j_gene: TRBJ2-1
abundance: few
d_gene: TRBD1
v_gene: TRBV4-3
CDR3aa: CASSQDGQGPYNEQFF
CDR3nt: TGCGCCAGCAGCCAAGATGGACAGGGCCCCTACAATGAGCAGTTCTTC

j_gene: TRBJ2-5
abundance: NA
d_gene: TRBD2
v_gene: TRBV19
CDR3aa: CASSIAGLQETQYF
CDR3nt: TGTGCCAGTAGTATAGCGGGACTACAAGAGACCCAGTACTTC

j_gene: TRBJ2-1
abundance: few
d_gene: NA
v_gene: TRBV19
CDR3aa: CASRSRGPLQNEQFF
CDR3nt: TGTGCCAGTAGGTCCCGCGGGCCTTTACAAAATGAGCAGTTCTTC

j_gene: TRBJ2-1
abundance: many
d_gene: NA
v_gene: TRBV5-1
CDR3aa: CASSLAGHNEQFF
CDR3nt: TGCGCCAGCAGCTTAGCGGGTCACAATGAGCAGTTCTTC

j_gene: TRBJ2-2
abundance: few
d_gene: TRBD1
v_gene: TRBV5-1
CDR3aa: CASIYGDFRDRGDEELFF
CDR3nt: TGCGCCAGCATCTACGGGGACTTCCGGGACAGGGGAGACGAGGAGCTGTTTTTT

j_gene: TRBJ2-1
abundance: many
d_gene: NA
v_gene: TRBV5-1
CDR3aa: CASSQGSSYNEQFF
CDR3nt: TGCGCCAGCAGCCAGGGGAGCTCCTACAATGAGCAGTTCTTC

j_gene: TRBJ1-1
abundance: NA
d_gene: NA
v_gene: TRBV7-8
CDR3aa: CASTPGLLNTEAFF
CDR3nt: TGTGCCAGCACCCCTGGGCTCTTGAACACTGAAGCTTTCTTT

j_gene: TRBJ2-2
abundance: few
d_gene: NA
v_gene: TRBV7-9
CDR3aa: CASSSLGEPNTGELFF
CDR3nt: TGTGCCAGCAGCTCGCTAGGGGAGCCTAACACCGGGGAGCTGTTTTTT

j_gene: TRBJ2-2
abundance: NA
d_gene: NA
v_gene: TRBV11-2
CDR3aa: CASSRGRRASANTGELFF
CDR3nt: TGTGCCAGCAGCCGTGGGCGGCGGGCATCCGCGAACACCGGGGAGCTGTTTTTT

j_gene: TRBJ2-5
abundance: NA
d_gene: NA
v_gene: TRBV7-9
CDR3aa: CASSTWGRDQETQYF
CDR3nt: TGTGCCAGCAGCACCTGGGGCCGGGACCAAGAGACCCAGTACTTC

j_gene: TRBJ2-7
abundance: few
d_gene: NA
v_gene: TRBV12-3/TRBV12-4
CDR3aa: CASRSPRPPYEQYF
CDR3nt: TGTGCCAGCAGATCGCCGAGGCCCCCCTACGAGCAGTACTTC

j_gene: TRBJ2-2
abundance: NA
d_gene: TRBD1
v_gene: TRBV7-8
CDR3aa: CASSSRRGRGGELFF
CDR3nt: TGTGCCAGCAGCTCTCGCAGGGGGCGGGGCGGGGAGCTGTTTTTT

j_gene: TRBJ2-5
abundance: few
d_gene: NA
v_gene: TRBV7-2
CDR3aa: CAGEETQYF
CDR3nt: TGTGCCGGGGAAGAGACCCAGTACTTC

j_gene: TRBJ2-1
abundance: few
d_gene: TRBD2
v_gene: TRBV28
CDR3aa: CASSLEGLAGGGIYNEQFF
CDR3nt: TGTGCCAGCAGTTTAGAGGGGCTAGCGGGAGGTGGGATATACAATGAGCAGTTCTTC

j_gene: TRBJ2-6
abundance: few
d_gene: NA
v_gene: TRBV6-2/TRBV6-3
CDR3aa: CASTQGGSGLSGANVLTF
CDR3nt: TGTGCCAGCACCCAGGGAGGATCTGGGCTCTCTGGGGCCAACGTCCTGACTTTC

j_gene: TRBJ2-2
abundance: NA
d_gene: TRBD1
v_gene: TRBV24-1
CDR3aa: CATEGTEVEAGELFF
CDR3nt: TGTGCCACCGAAGGGACAGAGGTAGAGGCCGGGGAGCTGTTTTTT

j_gene: TRBJ2-1
abundance: NA
d_gene: TRBD2
v_gene: TRBV5-1
CDR3aa: CASSLESGSFYNEQFF
CDR3nt: TGCGCCAGCAGCTTGGAAAGCGGGAGTTTTTACAATGAGCAGTTCTTC

j_gene: TRBJ2-7
abundance: few
d_gene: NA
v_gene: TRBV28
CDR3aa: CASSLTKLSYEQYF
CDR3nt: TGTGCCAGCAGTTTAACGAAGCTCTCCTACGAGCAGTACTTC

j_gene: TRBJ2-7
abundance: NA
d_gene: TRBD1
v_gene: TRBV28
CDR3aa: CASSPPWDSSYEQYF
CDR3nt: TGTGCCAGCAGTCCCCCCTGGGACAGCTCCTACGAGCAGTACTTC

j_gene: TRBJ2-2
abundance: few
d_gene: NA
v_gene: TRBV7-9
CDR3aa: CASSRPRTDTGELFF
CDR3nt: TGTGCCAGCAGCCGGCCCCGAACAGACACCGGGGAGCTGTTTTTT

j_gene: TRBJ1-1
abundance: few
d_gene: NA
v_gene: TRBV6-1
CDR3aa: CASRLGQQNTEAFF
CDR3nt: TGTGCCAGCAGGTTGGGACAACAGAACACTGAAGCTTTCTTT

j_gene: TRBJ2-1
abundance: few
d_gene: NA
v_gene: TRBV5-5
CDR3aa: CASSSIQGGYNEQFF
CDR3nt: TGTGCCAGCAGCTCGATACAGGGAGGATACAATGAGCAGTTCTTC

j_gene: TRBJ2-2
abundance: few
d_gene: NA
v_gene: TRBV7-9
CDR3aa: CASSFSVGGDTGELFF
CDR3nt: TGTGCCAGCAGCTTCTCGGTCGGGGGCGACACCGGGGAGCTGTTTTTT

j_gene: TRBJ2-1
abundance: NA
d_gene: NA
v_gene: TRBV5-5
CDR3aa: CASSYPYRQAHNEQFF
CDR3nt: TGTGCCAGCAGCTATCCCTACCGACAGGCTCACAATGAGCAGTTCTTC

j_gene: TRBJ1-5
abundance: few
d_gene: NA
v_gene: TRBV19
CDR3aa: CASNSQEGYSNQPQHF
CDR3nt: TGTGCCAGTAACTCTCAGGAGGGGTATAGCAATCAGCCCCAGCATTTT

j_gene: TRBJ1-5
abundance: many
d_gene: NA
v_gene: TRBV20-1
CDR3aa: CSAFARGANQPQHF
CDR3nt: TGCAGTGCCTTCGCGAGGGGGGCCAATCAGCCCCAGCATTTT

j_gene: TRBJ2-1
abundance: NA
d_gene: NA
v_gene: TRBV20-1
CDR3aa: CSAIDRTSSYNEQFF
CDR3nt: TGCAGTGCAATTGATCGGACCAGCTCCTACAATGAGCAGTTCTTC

j_gene: TRBJ2-1
abundance: few
d_gene: NA
v_gene: TRBV11-2
CDR3aa: CASSSRPVGDNEQFF
CDR3nt: TGTGCCAGCAGCTCCCGACCCGTGGGGGATAATGAGCAGTTCTTC

j_gene: TRBJ2-3
abundance: NA
d_gene: NA
v_gene: TRBV4-3
CDR3aa: CASSPTKAGSSTDTQYF
CDR3nt: TGCGCCAGCAGCCCGACTAAGGCAGGGTCTAGCACAGATACGCAGTATTTT

j_gene: TRBJ2-5
abundance: NA
d_gene: TRBD2
v_gene: TRBV11-2
CDR3aa: CASSYRRSSAGGVKTQYF
CDR3nt: TGTGCCAGCAGTTACAGAAGGTCCAGCGCGGGGGGGGTTAAGACCCAGTACTTC

j_gene: TRBJ1-1
abundance: many
d_gene: NA
v_gene: TRBV28
CDR3aa: CASSRMNTEAFF
CDR3nt: TGTGCCAGTTCACGTATGAACACTGAAGCTTTCTTT

j_gene: TRBJ2-5
abundance: NA
d_gene: NA
v_gene: TRBV7-8
CDR3aa: CASSFYGKETQYF
CDR3nt: TGTGCCAGCAGCTTCTACGGGAAAGAGACCCAGTACTTC

j_gene: TRBJ2-2
abundance: many
d_gene: NA
v_gene: TRBV29-1
CDR3aa: CSVEGPNTGELFF
CDR3nt: TGCAGCGTTGAAGGGCCGAACACCGGGGAGCTGTTTTTT

j_gene: TRBJ2-1
abundance: NA
d_gene: TRBD1
v_gene: TRBV7-3
CDR3aa: CASSLSGTGYNEQFF
CDR3nt: TGTGCCAGCAGCCTATCCGGGACAGGGTACAATGAGCAGTTCTTC

j_gene: TRBJ1-2
abundance: NA
d_gene: TRBD1
v_gene: TRBV6-2/TRBV6-3
CDR3aa: CASRIGTDYGYTF
CDR3nt: TGTGCCAGCAGGATCGGGACAGACTATGGCTACACCTTC

j_gene: TRBJ1-4
abundance: few
d_gene: TRBD1
v_gene: TRBV15
CDR3aa: CATRWTGTATNEKLFF
CDR3nt: TGTGCCACCAGATGGACCGGGACAGCAACTAATGAAAAACTGTTTTTT

j_gene: TRBJ2-1
abundance: NA
d_gene: NA
v_gene: TRBV28
CDR3aa: CASSPATSNEQFF
CDR3nt: TGTGCCAGCAGCCCCGCGACTAGTAATGAGCAGTTCTTC

j_gene: TRBJ2-1
abundance: few
d_gene: TRBD2
v_gene: TRBV29-1
CDR3aa: CSVEGGGSSYNEQFF
CDR3nt: TGCAGCGTTGAAGGGGGCGGGAGCTCCTACAATGAGCAGTTCTTC

j_gene: TRBJ1-5
abundance: NA
d_gene: NA
v_gene: TRBV7-8
CDR3aa: CASSLDGGGSNQPQHF
CDR3nt: TGTGCCAGCAGCTTAGATGGAGGGGGAAGCAATCAGCCCCAGCATTTT

j_gene: TRBJ2-2
abundance: NA
d_gene: TRBD1
v_gene: TRBV11-3
CDR3aa: CASSTGTVGELFF
CDR3nt: TGTGCCAGCAGCACCGGGACAGTCGGGGAGCTGTTTTTT

j_gene: TRBJ2-3
abundance: NA
d_gene: TRBD2
v_gene: TRBV7-2
CDR3aa: CASSSGGVGRGDTQYF
CDR3nt: TGTGCCAGCAGCTCGGGTGGTGTCGGGAGGGGGGATACGCAGTATTTT

j_gene: TRBJ2-1
abundance: few
d_gene: TRBD2
v_gene: TRBV12-3/TRBV12-4
CDR3aa: CASSSYMGLAYEQFF
CDR3nt: TGTGCCAGCAGCTCTTATATGGGACTAGCGTATGAGCAGTTCTTC

j_gene: TRBJ1-6
abundance: few
d_gene: TRBD1
v_gene: TRBV20-1
CDR3aa: CSANTGGSSPLHF
CDR3nt: TGCAGTGCTAATACAGGGGGATCTTCACCCCTCCACTTT

j_gene: TRBJ2-1
abundance: NA
d_gene: TRBD1
v_gene: TRBV24-1
CDR3aa: CATRGQGADNEQFF
CDR3nt: TGTGCCACCCGGGGACAGGGGGCCGACAATGAGCAGTTCTTC

j_gene: TRBJ2-4
abundance: few
d_gene: NA
v_gene: TRBV11-3
CDR3aa: CASSQRFGNIQYF
CDR3nt: TGTGCCAGCAGCCAAAGGTTCGGGAACATTCAGTACTTC

j_gene: TRBJ2-1
abundance: few
d_gene: NA
v_gene: TRBV5-1
CDR3aa: CASSLRSGNNEQFF
CDR3nt: TGCGCCAGCAGCTTAAGGTCGGGTAACAATGAGCAGTTCTTC

j_gene: TRBJ1-2
abundance: NA
d_gene: NA
v_gene: TRBV7-9
CDR3aa: CASRDITSISYTF
CDR3nt: TGTGCCAGCAGGGATATCACTTCTATTAGCTACACCTTC

j_gene: TRBJ2-7
abundance: NA
d_gene: NA
v_gene: TRBV10-3
CDR3aa: CAISEWGQSSYEQYF
CDR3nt: TGTGCCATCAGTGAGTGGGGGCAGAGCTCCTACGAGCAGTACTTC

j_gene: TRBJ2-1
abundance: NA
d_gene: TRBD2
v_gene: TRBV3-1
CDR3aa: CASSPTSGRAIEQFF
CDR3nt: TGTGCCAGCAGCCCGACTAGCGGGAGGGCCATTGAGCAGTTCTTC